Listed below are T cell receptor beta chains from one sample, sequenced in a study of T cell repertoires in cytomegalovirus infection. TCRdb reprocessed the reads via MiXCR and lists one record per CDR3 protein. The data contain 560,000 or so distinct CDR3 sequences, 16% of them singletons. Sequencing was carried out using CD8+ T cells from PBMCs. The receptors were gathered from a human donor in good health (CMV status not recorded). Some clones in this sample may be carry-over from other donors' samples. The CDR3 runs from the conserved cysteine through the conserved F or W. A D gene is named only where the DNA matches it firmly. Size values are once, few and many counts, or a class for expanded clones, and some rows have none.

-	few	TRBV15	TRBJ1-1	CATSGDWDTEAFF	TGTGCCACCAGCGGAGACTGGGACACTGAAGCTTTCTTT
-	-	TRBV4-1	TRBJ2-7	CASSQDPATYEQYF	TGCGCCAGCAGCCAGGATCCGGCGACCTACGAGCAGTACTTC
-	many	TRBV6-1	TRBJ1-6	CAAGLWTTTNSPLHF	TGTGCCGCCGGTTTGTGGACCACAACAAATTCACCCCTCCACTTT
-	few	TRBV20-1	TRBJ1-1	CSARDPGENTEAFF	TGCAGTGCTAGAGATCCAGGGGAGAACACTGAAGCTTTCTTT
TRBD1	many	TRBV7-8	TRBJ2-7	CASSPGTGGRYEQYF	TGTGCCAGCAGCCCCGGGACAGGGGGCAGGTACGAGCAGTACTTC
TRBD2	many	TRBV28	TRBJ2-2	CASSRSGLAGANTGELFF	TGTGCCAGCAGTCGGTCGGGACTAGCGGGAGCGAACACCGGGGAGCTGTTTTTT
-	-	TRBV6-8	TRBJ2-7	CASSYFGSSYEQYF	TGTGCCAGCAGTTACTTTGGGTCCAGCTACGAGCAGTACTTC
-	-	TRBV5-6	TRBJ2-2	CASRRRGRRNTGELFF	TGTGCCAGCAGACGTCGGGGACGTCGGAACACCGGGGAGCTGTTTTTT
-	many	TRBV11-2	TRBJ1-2	CAIGTRDYGYTF	TGTGCCATTGGGACACGAGACTATGGCTACACCTTC
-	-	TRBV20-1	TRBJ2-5	CSARDSRDSAIAGETQYF	TGCAGTGCTAGAGATAGTCGGGACTCTGCTATCGCGGGGGAGACCCAGTACTTC
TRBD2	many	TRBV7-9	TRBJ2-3	CASSLTSGRISTDTQYF	TGTGCCAGCAGCTTAACTAGCGGGAGGATTAGCACAGATACGCAGTATTTT
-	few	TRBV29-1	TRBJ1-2	CSVEDRRGHTF	TGCAGCGTGGAAGACAGGCGGGGGCACACCTTC
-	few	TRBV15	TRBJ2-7	CATSRDFDRNPLIGYEQYF	TGTGCCACCAGCAGAGATTTTGACAGGAACCCACTAATAGGGTACGAGCAGTACTTC
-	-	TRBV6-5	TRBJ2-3	CASSYSGSTDTQYF	TGTGCCAGCAGTTACTCTGGTAGCACAGATACGCAGTATTTT
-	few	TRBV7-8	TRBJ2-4	CASSFGAGYGIQYF	TGTGCCAGCAGCTTCGGCGCGGGATATGGCATTCAGTACTTC
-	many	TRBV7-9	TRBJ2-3	CASSLGWGTTDTQYF	TGTGCCAGCAGCTTAGGGTGGGGGACCACAGATACGCAGTATTTT
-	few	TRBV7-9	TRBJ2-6	CASSLGRGSTGANVLTF	TGTGCCAGCAGCTTAGGTCGGGGCTCGACTGGGGCCAACGTCCTGACTTTC
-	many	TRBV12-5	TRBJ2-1	CASGSGVSRMDYNEQFF	TGTGCTAGTGGTTCAGGGGTTAGTAGGATGGACTACAATGAGCAGTTCTTC
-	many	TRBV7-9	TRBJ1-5	CASSFEGGSNQPQHF	TGTGCCAGCAGCTTTGAAGGGGGTAGCAATCAGCCCCAGCATTTT
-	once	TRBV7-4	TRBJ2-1	CASSFTRSGNEQFF	TGTGCCAGCAGCTTTACACGATCCGGGAATGAGCAGTTCTTC
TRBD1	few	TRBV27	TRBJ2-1	CASSLSGTVSNEQFF	TGTGCCAGCAGTTTATCCGGGACAGTAAGCAATGAGCAGTTCTTC
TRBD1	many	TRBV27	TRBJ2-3	CASSLATGLSDTQYF	TGTGCCAGCAGTCTGGCGACAGGGTTGTCAGATACGCAGTATTTT
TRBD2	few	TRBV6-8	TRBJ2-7	CASSYKREVSSGEQYF	TGTGCCAGCAGTTACAAGCGGGAGGTATCCTCCGGCGAGCAGTACTTC
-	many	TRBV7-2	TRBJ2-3	CASSLELGWGDTQYF	TGTGCCAGCAGCTTAGAATTGGGGTGGGGAGATACGCAGTATTTT
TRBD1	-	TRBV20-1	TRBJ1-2	CSARTGQVRIYGYTF	TGCAGTGCTAGAACTGGACAGGTCCGGATCTATGGCTACACCTTC
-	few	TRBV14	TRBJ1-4	CASSQDWGATNEKLFF	TGTGCCAGCAGCCAAGATTGGGGAGCAACTAATGAAAAACTGTTTTTT
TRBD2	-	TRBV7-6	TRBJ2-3	CASSLGRGGLSDTQYF	TGTGCCAGCAGCTTAGGGCGGGGGGGGCTCTCAGATACGCAGTATTTT
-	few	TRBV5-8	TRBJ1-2	CASSLDGGGHVQYTF	TGTGCCAGCAGCTTGGACGGGGGAGGACATGTGCAGTACACCTTC
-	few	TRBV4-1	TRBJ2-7	CASSQPGSYEQYF	TGCGCCAGCAGCCAACCAGGATCCTACGAGCAGTACTTC
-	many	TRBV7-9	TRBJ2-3	CASSLNTDLDTQYF	TGTGCCAGCAGCTTAAATACCGATTTGGATACGCAGTATTTT
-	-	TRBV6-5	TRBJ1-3	CARSTLTEPNSGNTIYF	TGTGCCCGCAGTACGTTGACAGAGCCTAACTCTGGAAACACCATATATTTT
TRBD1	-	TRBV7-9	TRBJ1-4	CASSRQQGAGEKLFF	TGTGCCAGCAGTCGTCAACAGGGGGCGGGGGAAAAACTGTTTTTT
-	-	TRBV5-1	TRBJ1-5	CASSWSYGQPQHF	TGCGCCAGCAGCTGGAGCTACGGGCAGCCCCAGCATTTT
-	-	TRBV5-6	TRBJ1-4	CASTQTGLSNEKLFF	TGTGCCAGCACCCAAACAGGGTTATCTAATGAAAAACTGTTTTTT
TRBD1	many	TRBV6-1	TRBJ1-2	CASSEAPGGNYGYTF	TGTGCCAGCAGTGAAGCGCCAGGGGGCAACTATGGCTACACCTTC
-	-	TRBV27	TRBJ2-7	CASSFSQGPYEQYF	TGTGCCAGCAGTTTTTCCCAGGGCCCCTACGAGCAGTACTTC
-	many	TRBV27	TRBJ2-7	CASSFGTAYEQYF	TGTGCCAGCAGCTTCGGGACGGCCTACGAGCAGTACTTC
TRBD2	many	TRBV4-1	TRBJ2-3	CASSQYPGLAGEASTDTQYF	TGCGCCAGCAGCCAGTATCCGGGACTAGCGGGGGAGGCTAGCACAGATACGCAGTATTTT
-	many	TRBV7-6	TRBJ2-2	CASSLAITNTGELFF	TGTGCCAGCAGCTTAGCGATTACGAACACCGGGGAGCTGTTTTTT